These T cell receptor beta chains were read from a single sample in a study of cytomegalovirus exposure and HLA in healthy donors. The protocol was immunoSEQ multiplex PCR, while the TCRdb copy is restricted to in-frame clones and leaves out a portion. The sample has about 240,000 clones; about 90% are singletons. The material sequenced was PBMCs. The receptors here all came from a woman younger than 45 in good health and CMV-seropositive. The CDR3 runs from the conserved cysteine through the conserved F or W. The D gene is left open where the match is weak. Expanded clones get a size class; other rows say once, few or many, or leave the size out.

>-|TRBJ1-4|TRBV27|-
CASSLTPQVNEKLFF
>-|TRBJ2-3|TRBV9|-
CASSGQRATDTQYF
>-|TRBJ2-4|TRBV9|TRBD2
CASSVGTRTKNIQYF
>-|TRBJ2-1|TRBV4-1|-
CASSQVPRGSYNEQFF
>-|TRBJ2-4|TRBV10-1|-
CASSESAVHIQYF
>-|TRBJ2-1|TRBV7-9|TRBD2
CASSLAGAGVISIHEQFF
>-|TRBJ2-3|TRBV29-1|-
CSVDQGTDTQYF
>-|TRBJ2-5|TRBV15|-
CATRFGIQETQYF
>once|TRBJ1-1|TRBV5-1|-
CASSLDRPATEAFF
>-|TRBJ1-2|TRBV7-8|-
CASSLAGEGYGYTF
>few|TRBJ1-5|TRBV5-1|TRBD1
CASSLGTGEDQPQHF
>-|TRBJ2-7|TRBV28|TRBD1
CASSFSGTGTYEQYF
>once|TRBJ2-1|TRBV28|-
CASSPPSPYNEQFF
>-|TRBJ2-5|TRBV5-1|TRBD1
CASSSIDRVWETQYF
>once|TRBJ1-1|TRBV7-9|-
CASSSSGGPTEAFF
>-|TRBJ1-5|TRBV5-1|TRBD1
CASSTEAGGMQPQHF
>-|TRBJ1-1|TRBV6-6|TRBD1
CASRTQGTSTPEAFF
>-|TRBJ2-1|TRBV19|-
CASSIDLGAYNEQFF
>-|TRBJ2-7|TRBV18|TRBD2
CASSPGLAGRTYEQYF
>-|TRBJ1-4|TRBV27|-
CASSPALGANEKLFF
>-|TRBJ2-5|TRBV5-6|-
CASSLAEVETQYF
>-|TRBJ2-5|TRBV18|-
CASSLYKETQYF
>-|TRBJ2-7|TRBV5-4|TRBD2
CASSLEAAGGYEQYF
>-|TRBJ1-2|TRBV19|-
CASSPDGGYGYTF
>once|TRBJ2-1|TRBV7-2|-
CASSLTRDNEQFF
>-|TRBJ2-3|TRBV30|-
CAWAVGADTQYF
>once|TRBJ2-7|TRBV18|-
CASSPLGLREQYF
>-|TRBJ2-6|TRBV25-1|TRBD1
CASSFGQGTGANVLTF
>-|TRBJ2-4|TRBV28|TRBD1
CASSKPGTGVIQYF
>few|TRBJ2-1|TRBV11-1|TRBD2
CASSPRDYAVDEQFF
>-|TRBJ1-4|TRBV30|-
CAWSDTGSTNEKLFF
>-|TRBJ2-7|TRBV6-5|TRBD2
CASSYPGGTYEQYF
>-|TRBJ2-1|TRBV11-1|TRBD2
CASSQGLAAISYNEQFF
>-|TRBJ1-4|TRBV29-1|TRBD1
CSALGQGGEKLFF
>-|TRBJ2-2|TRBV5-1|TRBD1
CASSLAPPGTGNTGELFF
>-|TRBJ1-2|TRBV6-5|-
CASSLTGSPGYTF
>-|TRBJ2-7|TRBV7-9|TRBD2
CASSFSGSLGYEQYF
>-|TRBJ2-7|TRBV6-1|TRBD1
CATLDRGSYEQYF